Reported below is one T cell receptor beta chain. Its antigen remains unidentified. The data were obtained in a study of beta chain features in type 1 diabetes. Study-wide results and caveats: Patients with type 1 diabetes carried fewer insertions and had more deletions at their VDJ junctions. A potential PCR bias toward shorter templates would be equal in patient and control samples.

Expressed TCRB transcripts were sequenced because the isolated RNA had all been reverse transcribed beforehand. Regulatory, naive and central memory T cell samples averaged roughly 3.8 million reads. Clones were read by immunoSEQ multiplex PCR, and TCRdb kept only the in-frame ones, dropping some. The sample lists around 350,000 clones, approximately 12% seen once, with about 0.018% in the top ten. The V and J ends lost 5 bases and 4 bases, in that order; junction bases with no gene match: 8. The CDR3 loop spans 16 amino acids. Per germline, CDR1 LNHDA and CDR2 SQIVND (reference sequence). This chain links TRBV19 with TRBJ1-2; 12 bases are a match to TRBD1. Sequencing was carried out using naive CD4+ T cells from blood. This receptor was taken from a man younger than 35 in good health. CDR3 coding DNA: TGTGCCAGTAGTGGGACAGGGGGCGCCGAGGGCTATGGCTACACCTTC. It specifies CASSGTGGAEGYGYTF.